This T cell receptor (beta chain) comes out of a study of T cell responses to AZD1222 COVID-19 vaccine. Study-level results: Clonal diversity may have been underestimated in mostly white British donors. Spike was spanned by vaccine-associated CD4 TCRs, which were dominant at 160-218 and 743-854.

TCRdb's table, derived via immunoSEQ multiplex PCR, lists solely in-frame clones and lacks some. The sample lists around 120,000 clones, 88% occurring once. On this clone: Its specificity is not known.

The CDR3 consists of 18 residues. From germline, CDR1 is SGHAT and CDR2 FQNNGV. With V trimmed by 5 bases and J by 2 bases, 15 bases remained unmatched. The receptor's source is an adult in good health. The starting material was peripheral blood, obtained on day 0 of AZD1222 vaccination. This rearrangement joins TRBV11-2 to TRBJ2-7, with 10 bases identical to TRBD2. CDR3 nucleotides: TGTGCCAGCAGCGTTACTAGCGGGGTCCACGTGGGGACCTACGAGCAGTACTTC. Translated: CASSVTSGVHVGTYEQYF.